What follows is one T cell receptor (beta chain) and its context. Its antigen is unidentified. Sequencing was performed with immunoSEQ multiplex PCR; in TCRdb, only in-frame clones are kept and a portion is missing. The sample shows 95,000 or so clones, over 70% of them seen only once. This record belongs to a study of PD-1 blockade in classical Hodgkin lymphoma. Study-wide results and limits: According to reports, newly diagnosed patients had lower baseline TCR diversity than healthy donors, and relapsed/refractory patients had lower baseline TCR diversity still. Nivolumab initiation under 1 year post-ASCT meant exclusion. Complete responders' diversity at baseline resembled that of newly diagnosed patients.

Exposure to brentuximab vedotin varied, and each patient had relapsed following autologous stem cell transplantation. Progressive disease, partial response or complete response was each patient's best response. This TCR derives from a human donor with classical Hodgkin lymphoma. The sequencing used peripheral blood mononuclear cells (PBMCs), collected at baseline.

CDR3 residues: CAISESNTGRQETQYF. DNA for the CDR3: TGTGCCATCAGTGAGTCGAACACAGGGCGACAAGAGACCCAGTACTTC. The V call is TRBV10-3, the J call TRBJ2-5; maybe TRBD1 (6 bases). The germline gives CDR1 ENHRY, CDR2 SYGVKD. This CDR3 comprises 16 residues. V lost 0 bases and J 2 bases, leaving 13 bases between the germline ends.